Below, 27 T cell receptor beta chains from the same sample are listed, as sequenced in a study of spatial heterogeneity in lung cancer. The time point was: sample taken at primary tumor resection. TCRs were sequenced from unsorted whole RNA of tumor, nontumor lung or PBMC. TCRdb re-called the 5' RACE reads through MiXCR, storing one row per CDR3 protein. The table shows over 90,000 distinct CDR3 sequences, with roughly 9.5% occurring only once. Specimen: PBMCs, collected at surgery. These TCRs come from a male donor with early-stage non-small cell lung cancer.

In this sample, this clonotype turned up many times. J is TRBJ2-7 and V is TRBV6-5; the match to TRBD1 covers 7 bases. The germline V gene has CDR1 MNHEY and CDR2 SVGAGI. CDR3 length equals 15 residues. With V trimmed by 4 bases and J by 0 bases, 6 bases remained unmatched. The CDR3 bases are TGTGCCAGCAGTTCGTGGACAGGCAACTCCTACGAGCAGTACTTC. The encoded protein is CASSSWTGNSYEQYF.

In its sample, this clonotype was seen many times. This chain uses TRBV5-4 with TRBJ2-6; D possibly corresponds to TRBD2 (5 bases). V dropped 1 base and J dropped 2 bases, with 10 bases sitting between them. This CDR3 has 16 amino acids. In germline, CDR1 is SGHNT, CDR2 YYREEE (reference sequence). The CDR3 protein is CASSLSGLTGANVLTF. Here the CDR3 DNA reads TGTGCCAGCAGCTTGTCAGGACTCACTGGGGCCAACGTCCTGACTTTC.

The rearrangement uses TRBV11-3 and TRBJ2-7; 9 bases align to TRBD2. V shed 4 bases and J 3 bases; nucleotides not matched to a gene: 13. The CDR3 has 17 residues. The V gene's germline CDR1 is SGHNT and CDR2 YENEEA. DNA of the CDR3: TGTGCCAGCAGCTCTTTTCTCAAGCGGGAGGTTATCTACGAGCAGTACTTC. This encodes CASSSFLKREVIYEQYF.

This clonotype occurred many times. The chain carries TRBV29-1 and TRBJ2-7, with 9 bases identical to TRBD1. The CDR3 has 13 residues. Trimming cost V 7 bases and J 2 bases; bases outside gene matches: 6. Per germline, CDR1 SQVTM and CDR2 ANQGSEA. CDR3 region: CSATGGDTYEQYF. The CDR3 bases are TGCAGCGCGACAGGGGGAGATACCTACGAGCAGTACTTC.

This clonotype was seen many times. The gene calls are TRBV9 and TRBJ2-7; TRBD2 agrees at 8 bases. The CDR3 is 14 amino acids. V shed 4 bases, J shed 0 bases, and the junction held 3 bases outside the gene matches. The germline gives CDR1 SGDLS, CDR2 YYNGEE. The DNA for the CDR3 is TGTGCCAGCAGCACGACTAGCGTCTCCTACGAGCAGTACTTC. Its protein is CASSTTSVSYEQYF.

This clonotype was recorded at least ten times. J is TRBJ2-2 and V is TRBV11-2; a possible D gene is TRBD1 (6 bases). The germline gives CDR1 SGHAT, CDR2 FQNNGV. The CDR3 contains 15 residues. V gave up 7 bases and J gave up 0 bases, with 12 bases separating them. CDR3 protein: CASTKQGANTGELFF. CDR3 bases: TGTGCCAGCACTAAACAGGGCGCGAACACCGGGGAGCTGTTTTTT.

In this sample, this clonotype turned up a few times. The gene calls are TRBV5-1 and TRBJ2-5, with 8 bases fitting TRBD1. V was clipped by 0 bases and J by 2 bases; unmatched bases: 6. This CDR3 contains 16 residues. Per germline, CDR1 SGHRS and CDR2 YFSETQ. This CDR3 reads CASSLGGQALQETQYF. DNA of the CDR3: TGCGCCAGCAGCTTGGGGGGACAGGCCTTGCAAGAGACCCAGTACTTC.

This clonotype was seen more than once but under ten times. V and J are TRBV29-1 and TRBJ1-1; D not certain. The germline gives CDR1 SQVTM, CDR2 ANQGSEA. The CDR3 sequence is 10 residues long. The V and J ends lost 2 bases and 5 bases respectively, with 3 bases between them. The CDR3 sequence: CSVESTEAFF. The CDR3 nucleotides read TGCAGCGTTGAATCGACTGAAGCTTTCTTT.

The CDR3 is CAISAGNQPQHF. The CDR3 DNA is TGTGCCATCAGTGCGGGGAATCAGCCCCAGCATTTT. The V and J genes are TRBV10-3 and TRBJ1-5; D call uncertain. V was shortened by 4 bases and J by 4 bases, with 5 bases between the two germline ends. Germline assignment: CDR1 ENHRY and CDR2 SYGVKD. CDR3 length equals 12 residues.

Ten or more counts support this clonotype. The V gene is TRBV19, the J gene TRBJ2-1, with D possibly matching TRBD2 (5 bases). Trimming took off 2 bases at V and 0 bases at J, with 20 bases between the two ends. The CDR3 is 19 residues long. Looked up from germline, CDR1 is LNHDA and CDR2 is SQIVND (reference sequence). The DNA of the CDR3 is TGTGCCAGTAGTATATGGGGTGGGGAGCGGCAAAGCTCCTACAATGAGCAGTTCTTC. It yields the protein CASSIWGGERQSSYNEQFF.

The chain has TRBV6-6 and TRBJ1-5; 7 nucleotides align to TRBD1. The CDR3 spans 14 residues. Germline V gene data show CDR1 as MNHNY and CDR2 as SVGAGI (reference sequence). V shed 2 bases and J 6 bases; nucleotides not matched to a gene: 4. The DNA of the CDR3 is TGTGCCAGCAGTTACAGGGGGCTGAGTCAGCCCCAGCATTTT. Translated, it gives CASSYRGLSQPQHF.

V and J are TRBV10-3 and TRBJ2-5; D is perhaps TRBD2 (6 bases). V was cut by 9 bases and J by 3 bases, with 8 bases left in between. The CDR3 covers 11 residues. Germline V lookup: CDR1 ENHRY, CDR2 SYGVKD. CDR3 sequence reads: CAIGLKETQYF. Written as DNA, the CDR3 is TGTGCCATTGGACTAAAAGAGACCCAGTACTTC.

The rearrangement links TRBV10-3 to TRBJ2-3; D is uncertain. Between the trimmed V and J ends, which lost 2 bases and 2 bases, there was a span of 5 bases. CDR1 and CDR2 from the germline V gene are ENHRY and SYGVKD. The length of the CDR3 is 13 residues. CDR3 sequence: CAISEAITDTQYF. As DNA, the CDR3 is TGTGCCATCAGTGAGGCGATCACAGATACGCAGTATTTT.

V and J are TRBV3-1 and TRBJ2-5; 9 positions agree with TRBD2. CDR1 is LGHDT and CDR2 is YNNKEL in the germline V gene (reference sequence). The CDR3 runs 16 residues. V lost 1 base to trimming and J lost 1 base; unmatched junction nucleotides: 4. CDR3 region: CASSQVTSGPQETQYF. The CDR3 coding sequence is TGTGCCAGCAGCCAAGTGACTAGCGGCCCCCAAGAGACCCAGTACTTC.

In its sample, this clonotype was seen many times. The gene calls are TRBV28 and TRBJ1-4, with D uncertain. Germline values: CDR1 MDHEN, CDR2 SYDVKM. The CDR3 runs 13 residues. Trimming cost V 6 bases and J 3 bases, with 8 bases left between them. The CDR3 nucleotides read TGTGCCAGCAGGGGCAGCTCTAATGAAAAACTGTTTTTT. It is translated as CASRGSSNEKLFF.

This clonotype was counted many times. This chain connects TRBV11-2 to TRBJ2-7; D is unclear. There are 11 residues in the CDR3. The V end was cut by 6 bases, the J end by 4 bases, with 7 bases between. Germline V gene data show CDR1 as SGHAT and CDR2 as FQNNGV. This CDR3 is CASSRKYEQYF. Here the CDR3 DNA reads TGTGCCAGCAGTCGAAAGTACGAGCAGTACTTC.

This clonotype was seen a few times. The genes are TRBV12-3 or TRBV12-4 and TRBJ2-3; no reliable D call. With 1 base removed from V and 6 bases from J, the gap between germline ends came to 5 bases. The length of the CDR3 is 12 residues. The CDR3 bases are TGTGCCAGCAGTTTAGTAGTGGATACGCAGTATTTT. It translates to CASSLVVDTQYF.

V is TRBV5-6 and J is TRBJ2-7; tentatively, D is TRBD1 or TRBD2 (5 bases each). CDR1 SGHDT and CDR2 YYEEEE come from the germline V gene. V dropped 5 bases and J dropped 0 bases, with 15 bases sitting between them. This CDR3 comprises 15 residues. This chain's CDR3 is CASSQPGTDSYEQYF. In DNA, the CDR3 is TGTGCCAGCAGTCAGCCCGGGACCGACTCCTACGAGCAGTACTTC.

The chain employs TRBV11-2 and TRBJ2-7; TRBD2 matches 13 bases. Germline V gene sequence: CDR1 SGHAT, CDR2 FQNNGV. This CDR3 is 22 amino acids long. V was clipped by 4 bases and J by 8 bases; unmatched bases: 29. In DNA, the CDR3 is TGTGCCAGCAGCTACCGAACAGGGTTGGGACTAGCGGGACCCGGCGGCTTTGGCAAGCAGTACTTC. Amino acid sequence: CASSYRTGLGLAGPGGFGKQYF.

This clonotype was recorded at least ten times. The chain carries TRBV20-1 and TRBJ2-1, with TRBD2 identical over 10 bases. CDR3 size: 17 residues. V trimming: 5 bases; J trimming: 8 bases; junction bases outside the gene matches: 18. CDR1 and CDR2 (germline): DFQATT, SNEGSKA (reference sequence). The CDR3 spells CSAQVPGKREGPDEQFF. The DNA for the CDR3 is TGCAGTGCTCAGGTCCCGGGTAAGCGGGAGGGCCCCGATGAGCAGTTCTTC.

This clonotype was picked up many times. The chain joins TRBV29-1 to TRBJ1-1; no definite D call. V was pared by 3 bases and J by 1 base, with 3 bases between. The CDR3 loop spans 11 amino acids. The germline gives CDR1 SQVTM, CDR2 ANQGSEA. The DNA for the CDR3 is TGCAGCGTTGAGGGGAACACTGAAGCTTTCTTT. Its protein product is CSVEGNTEAFF.

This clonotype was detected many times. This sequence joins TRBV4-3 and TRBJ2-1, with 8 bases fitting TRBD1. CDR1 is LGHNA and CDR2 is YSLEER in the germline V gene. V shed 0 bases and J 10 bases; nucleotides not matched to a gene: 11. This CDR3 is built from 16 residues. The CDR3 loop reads CASSQDSQAGGREQFF. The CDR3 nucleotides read TGCGCCAGCAGCCAAGATAGCCAGGCAGGGGGCCGGGAGCAGTTCTTC.

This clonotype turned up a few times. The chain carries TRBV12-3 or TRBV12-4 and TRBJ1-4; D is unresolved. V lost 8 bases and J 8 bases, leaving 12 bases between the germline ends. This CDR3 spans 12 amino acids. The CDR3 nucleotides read TGTGCCAGCTGGAGGGAACGGGAAAAACTGTTTTTT. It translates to CASWREREKLFF.

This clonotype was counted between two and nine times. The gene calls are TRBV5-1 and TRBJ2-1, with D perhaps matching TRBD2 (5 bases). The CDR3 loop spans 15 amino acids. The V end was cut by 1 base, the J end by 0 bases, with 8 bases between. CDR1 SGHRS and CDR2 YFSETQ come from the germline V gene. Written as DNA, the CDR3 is TGCGCCAGCAGCTTGTTCGGGGACTCCTACAATGAGCAGTTCTTC. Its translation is CASSLFGDSYNEQFF.

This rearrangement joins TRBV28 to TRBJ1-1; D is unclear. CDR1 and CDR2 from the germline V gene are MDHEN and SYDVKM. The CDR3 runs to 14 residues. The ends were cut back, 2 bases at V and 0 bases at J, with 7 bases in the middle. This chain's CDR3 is CASSLGTMNTEAFF. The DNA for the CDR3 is TGTGCCAGCAGTTTAGGCACAATGAACACTGAAGCTTTCTTT.

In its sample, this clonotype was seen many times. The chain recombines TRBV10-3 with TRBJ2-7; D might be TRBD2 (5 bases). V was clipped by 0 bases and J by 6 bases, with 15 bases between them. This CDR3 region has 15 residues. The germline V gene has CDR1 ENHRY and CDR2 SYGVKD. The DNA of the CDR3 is TGTGCCATCAGTGAGTCGAGGACTCCCTTCGTCGAGCAGTACTTC. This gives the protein CAISESRTPFVEQYF.

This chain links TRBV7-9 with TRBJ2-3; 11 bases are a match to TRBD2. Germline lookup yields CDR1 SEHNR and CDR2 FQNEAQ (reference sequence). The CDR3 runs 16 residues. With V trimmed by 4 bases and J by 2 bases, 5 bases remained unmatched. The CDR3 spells CASSSLAGGHTDTQYF. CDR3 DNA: TGTGCCAGCAGCTCCCTAGCGGGGGGTCACACAGATACGCAGTATTTT.